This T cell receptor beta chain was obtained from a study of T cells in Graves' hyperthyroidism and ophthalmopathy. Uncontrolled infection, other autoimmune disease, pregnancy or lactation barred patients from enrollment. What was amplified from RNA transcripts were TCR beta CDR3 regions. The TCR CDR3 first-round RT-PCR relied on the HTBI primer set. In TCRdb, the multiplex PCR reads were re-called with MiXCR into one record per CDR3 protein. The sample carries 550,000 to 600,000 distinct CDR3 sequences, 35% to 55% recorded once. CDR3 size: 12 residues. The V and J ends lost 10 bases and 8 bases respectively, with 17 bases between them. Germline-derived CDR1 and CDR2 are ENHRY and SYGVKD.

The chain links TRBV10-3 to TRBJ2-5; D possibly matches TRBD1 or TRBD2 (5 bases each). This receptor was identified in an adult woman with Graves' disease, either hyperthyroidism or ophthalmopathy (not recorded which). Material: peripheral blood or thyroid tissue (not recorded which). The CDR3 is CATRESQGTQYF. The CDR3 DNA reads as TGTGCCACCCGGGAATCGCAGGGAACCCAGTACTTC.